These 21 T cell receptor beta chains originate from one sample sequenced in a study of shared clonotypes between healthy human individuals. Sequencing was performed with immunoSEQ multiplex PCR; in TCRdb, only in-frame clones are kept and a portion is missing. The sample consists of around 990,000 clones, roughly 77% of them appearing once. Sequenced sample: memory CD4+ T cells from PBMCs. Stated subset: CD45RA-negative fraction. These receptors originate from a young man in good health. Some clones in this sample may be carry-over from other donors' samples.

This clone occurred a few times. CDR3 bases: TGTGCCAGCAGCCGGAGCAGCGGGAGTTGGGAGCAGTACTTC. It encodes CASSRSSGSWEQYF. The J gene is TRBJ2-7, the V gene TRBV6-5; 8 nucleotides agree with TRBD2. Germline CDR1 is MNHEY and CDR2 is SVGAGI. The CDR3 extends over 14 amino acids. The J segment lost 7 bases and the V segment lost 6 bases, leaving 11 bases of the junction unmatched.

The CDR3 sequence is CASSPRGGTTEAFF. The CDR3 coding sequence is TGTGCCAGCAGTCCGAGGGGTGGTACCACTGAAGCTTTCTTT. V and J are TRBV27 and TRBJ1-1; possible D gene TRBD1, 5 bases. The CDR3 runs to 14 residues. Looked up from germline, CDR1 is MNHEY and CDR2 is SMNVEV (reference sequence). V gave up 5 bases and J gave up 4 bases, with 14 bases separating them.

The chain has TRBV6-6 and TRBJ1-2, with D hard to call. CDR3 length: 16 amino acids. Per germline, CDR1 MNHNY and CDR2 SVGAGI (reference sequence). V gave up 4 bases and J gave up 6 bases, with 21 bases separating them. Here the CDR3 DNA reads TGTGCCAGCAGTTCCCAAGGGAAGGGAGGCTTGCATGGCTACACCTTC. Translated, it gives CASSSQGKGGLHGYTF.

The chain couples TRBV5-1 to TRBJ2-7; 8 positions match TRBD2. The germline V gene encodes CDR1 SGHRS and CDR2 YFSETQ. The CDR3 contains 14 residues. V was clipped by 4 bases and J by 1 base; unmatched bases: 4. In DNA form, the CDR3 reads TGCGCCAGCAGCCCGGGGGGGACGTCCTACGAGCAGTACTTC. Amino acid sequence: CASSPGGTSYEQYF.

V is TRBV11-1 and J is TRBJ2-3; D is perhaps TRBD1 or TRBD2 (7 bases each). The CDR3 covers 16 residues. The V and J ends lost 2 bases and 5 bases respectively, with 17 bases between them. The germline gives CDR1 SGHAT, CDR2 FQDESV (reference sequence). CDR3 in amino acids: CASSLSPGGVGDTQYF. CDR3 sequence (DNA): TGTGCCAGCAGCTTATCCCCAGGGGGGGTGGGAGATACGCAGTATTTT.

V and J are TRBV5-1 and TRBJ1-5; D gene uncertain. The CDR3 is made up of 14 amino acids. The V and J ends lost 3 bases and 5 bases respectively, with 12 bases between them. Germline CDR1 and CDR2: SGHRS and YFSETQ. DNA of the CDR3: TGCGCCAGCAGCTGGTCCCCTCTGGATCAGCCCCAGCATTTT. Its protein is CASSWSPLDQPQHF.

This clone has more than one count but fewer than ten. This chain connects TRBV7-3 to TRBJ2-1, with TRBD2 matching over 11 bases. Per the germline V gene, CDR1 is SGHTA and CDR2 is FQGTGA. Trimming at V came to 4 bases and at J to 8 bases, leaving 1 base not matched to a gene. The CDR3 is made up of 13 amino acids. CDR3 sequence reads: CASSSLAGDEQFF. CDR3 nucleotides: TGTGCCAGCAGCTCACTAGCGGGGGATGAGCAGTTCTTC. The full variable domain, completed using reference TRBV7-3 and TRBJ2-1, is GAGVSQTPSNKVTEKGKYVELRCDPISGHTALYWYRQSLGQGPEFLIYFQGTGAADDSGLPNDRFFAVRPEGSVSTLKIQRTERGDSAVYLCASSSLAGDEQFFGPGTRLTVL.

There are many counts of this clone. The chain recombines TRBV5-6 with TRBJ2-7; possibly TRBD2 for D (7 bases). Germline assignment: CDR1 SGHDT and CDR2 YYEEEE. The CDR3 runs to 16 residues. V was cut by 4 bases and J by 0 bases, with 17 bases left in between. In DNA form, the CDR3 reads TGTGCCAGCAGCCGTCCCGGGGGGCCCAGCTCCTACGAGCAGTACTTC. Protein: CASSRPGGPSSYEQYF.

The CDR3 spells CASSSPTGNSYEQYF. CDR3 in DNA: TGTGCCAGCAGCTCACCGACGGGAAACTCCTACGAGCAGTACTTC. V gene TRBV7-9 combines with J gene TRBJ2-7; D might be TRBD2 (5 bases). This CDR3 contains 15 residues. V lost 4 bases and J lost 0, with 13 bases in between. The germline V gene encodes CDR1 SEHNR and CDR2 FQNEAQ (reference sequence).

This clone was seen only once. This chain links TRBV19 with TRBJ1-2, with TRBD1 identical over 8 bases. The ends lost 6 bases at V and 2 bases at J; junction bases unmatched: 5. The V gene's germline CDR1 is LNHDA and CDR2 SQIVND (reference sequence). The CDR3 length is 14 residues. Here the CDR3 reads CASRDRVPNYGYTF. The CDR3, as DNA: TGTGCCAGTAGGGACAGGGTCCCCAACTATGGCTACACCTTC. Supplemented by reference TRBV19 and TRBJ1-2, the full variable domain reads DGGITQSPKYLFRKEGQNVTLSCEQNLNHDAMYWYRQDPGQGLRLIYYSQIVNDFQKGDIAEGYSVSREKKESFPLTVTSAQKNPTAFYLCASRDRVPNYGYTFGSGTRLTVV.

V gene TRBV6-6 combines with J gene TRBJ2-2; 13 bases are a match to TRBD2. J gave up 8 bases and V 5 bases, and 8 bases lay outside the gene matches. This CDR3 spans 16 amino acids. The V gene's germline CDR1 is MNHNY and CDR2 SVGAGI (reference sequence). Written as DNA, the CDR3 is TGTGCCAGCAGTACCGTACTAGCGGGGGGGAAGGGGGAGCTGTTTTTT. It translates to CASSTVLAGGKGELFF.

This chain's CDR3 is CASSSPSDVPRQFF. In DNA form, the CDR3 reads TGCGCCAGCAGCTCCCCCTCTGATGTCCCTCGGCAGTTCTTC. This rearrangement joins TRBV5-1 to TRBJ2-1; no clear D gene. Germline CDR1 and CDR2: SGHRS and YFSETQ. This CDR3 has 14 residues. Between the trimmed V and J ends, which lost 3 bases and 12 bases, there was a span of 19 bases.

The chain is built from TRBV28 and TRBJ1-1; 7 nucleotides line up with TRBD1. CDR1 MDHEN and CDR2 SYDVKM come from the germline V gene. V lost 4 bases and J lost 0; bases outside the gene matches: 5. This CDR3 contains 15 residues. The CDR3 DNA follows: TGTGCCAGCAGTTCTTTGACAGGGATGAACACTGAAGCTTTCTTT. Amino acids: CASSSLTGMNTEAFF.

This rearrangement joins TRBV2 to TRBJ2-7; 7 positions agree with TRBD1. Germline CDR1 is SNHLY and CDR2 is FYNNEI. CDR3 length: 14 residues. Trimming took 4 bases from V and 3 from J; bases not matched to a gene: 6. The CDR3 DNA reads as TGTGCCAGCAGTGTTGGACAGGTAGGCTACGAGCAGTACTTC. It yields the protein CASSVGQVGYEQYF.

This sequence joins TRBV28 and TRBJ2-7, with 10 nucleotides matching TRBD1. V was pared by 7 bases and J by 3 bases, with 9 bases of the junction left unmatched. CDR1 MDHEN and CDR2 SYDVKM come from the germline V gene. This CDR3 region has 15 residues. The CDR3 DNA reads TGTGCCAGCACCCTGGGGACAGGGGCGATCTACGAGCAGTACTTC. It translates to CASTLGTGAIYEQYF. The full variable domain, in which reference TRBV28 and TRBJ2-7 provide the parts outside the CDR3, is DVKVTQSSRYLVKRTGEKVFLECVQDMDHENMFWYRQDPGLGLRLIYFSYDVKMKEKGDIPEGYSVSREKKERFSLILESASTNQTSMYLCASTLGTGAIYEQYFGPGTRLTVT.

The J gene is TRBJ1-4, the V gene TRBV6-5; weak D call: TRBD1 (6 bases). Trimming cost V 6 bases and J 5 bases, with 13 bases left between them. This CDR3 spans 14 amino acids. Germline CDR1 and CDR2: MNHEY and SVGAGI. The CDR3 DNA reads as TGTGCCAGCAGGGCGCGAGGGGGGAATGAAAAACTGTTTTTT. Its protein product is CASRARGGNEKLFF.

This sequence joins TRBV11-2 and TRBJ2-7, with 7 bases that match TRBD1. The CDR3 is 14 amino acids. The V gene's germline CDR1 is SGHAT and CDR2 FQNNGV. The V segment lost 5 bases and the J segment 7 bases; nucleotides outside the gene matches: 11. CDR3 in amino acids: CASSQTGTAREQYF. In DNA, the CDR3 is TGTGCCAGCAGCCAGACCGGGACAGCCAGGGAGCAGTACTTC.

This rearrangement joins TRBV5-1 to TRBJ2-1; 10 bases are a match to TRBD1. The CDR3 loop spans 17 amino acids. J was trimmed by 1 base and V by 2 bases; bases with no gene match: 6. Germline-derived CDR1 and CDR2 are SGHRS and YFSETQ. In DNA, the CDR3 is TGCGCCAGCAGCTTAAGAACGGGACAGGGGTCCTACAATGAGCAGTTCTTC. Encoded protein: CASSLRTGQGSYNEQFF.

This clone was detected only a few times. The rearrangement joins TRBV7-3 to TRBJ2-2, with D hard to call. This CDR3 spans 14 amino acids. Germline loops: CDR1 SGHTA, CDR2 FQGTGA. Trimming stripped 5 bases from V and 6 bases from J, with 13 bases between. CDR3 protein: CASSPNTNPGELFF. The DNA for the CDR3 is TGTGCCAGCAGCCCAAACACCAATCCCGGGGAGCTGTTTTTT.

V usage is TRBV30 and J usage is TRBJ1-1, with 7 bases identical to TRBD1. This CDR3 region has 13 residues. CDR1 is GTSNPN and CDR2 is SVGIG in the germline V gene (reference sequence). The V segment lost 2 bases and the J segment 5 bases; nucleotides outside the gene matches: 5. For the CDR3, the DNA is TGTGCCTGGAGTTACCGACAGGGAACTGAAGCTTTCTTT. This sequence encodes CAWSYRQGTEAFF.

CDR3 amino acids: CASTPGLNTYGYTF. CDR3 in DNA: TGTGCCAGCACACCGGGACTGAATACTTATGGCTACACCTTC. J is TRBJ1-2 and V is TRBV28; possible D gene TRBD1, 5 bases. CDR3 size: 14 residues. V was pared by 7 bases and J by 5 bases, with 17 bases between. CDR1 and CDR2 (germline): MDHEN, SYDVKM.